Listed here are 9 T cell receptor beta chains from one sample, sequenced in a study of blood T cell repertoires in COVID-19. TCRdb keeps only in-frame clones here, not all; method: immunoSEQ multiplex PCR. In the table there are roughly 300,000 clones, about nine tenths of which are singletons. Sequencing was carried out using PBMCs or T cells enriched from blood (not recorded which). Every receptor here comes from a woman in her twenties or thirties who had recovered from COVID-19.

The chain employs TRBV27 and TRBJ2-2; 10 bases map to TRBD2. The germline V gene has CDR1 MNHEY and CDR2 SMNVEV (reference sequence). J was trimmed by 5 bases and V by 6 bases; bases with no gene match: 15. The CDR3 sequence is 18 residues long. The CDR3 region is CASRSILLLAGETGELFF. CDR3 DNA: TGTGCCAGCAGGTCCATACTCCTGCTAGCGGGAGAAACCGGGGAGCTGTTTTTT.

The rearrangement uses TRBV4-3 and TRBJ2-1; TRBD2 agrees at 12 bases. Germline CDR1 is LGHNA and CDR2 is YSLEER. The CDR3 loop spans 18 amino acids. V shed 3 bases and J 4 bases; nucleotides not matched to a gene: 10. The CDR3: CASSQRLAGAGYYNEQFF. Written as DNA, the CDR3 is TGCGCCAGCAGCCAGAGACTAGCGGGAGCCGGATATTACAATGAGCAGTTCTTC.

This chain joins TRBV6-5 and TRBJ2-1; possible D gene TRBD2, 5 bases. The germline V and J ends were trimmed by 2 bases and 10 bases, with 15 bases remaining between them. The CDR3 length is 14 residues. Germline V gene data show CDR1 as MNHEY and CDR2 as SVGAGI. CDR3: CASSYGLASPEQFF. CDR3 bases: TGTGCCAGCAGTTACGGTCTAGCAAGTCCGGAGCAGTTCTTC.

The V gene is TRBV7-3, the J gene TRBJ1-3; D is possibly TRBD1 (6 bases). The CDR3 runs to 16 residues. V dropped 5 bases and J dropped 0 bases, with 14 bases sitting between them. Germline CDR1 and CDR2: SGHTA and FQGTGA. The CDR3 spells CASSHLGGTSGNTIYF. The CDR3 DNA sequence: TGTGCCAGCAGCCATTTAGGGGGTACCTCTGGAAACACCATATATTTT.

This CDR3 reads CATRGWGHTEAFF. CDR3 DNA sequence: TGTGCCACCAGAGGTTGGGGGCACACTGAAGCTTTCTTT. The gene calls are TRBV24-1 and TRBJ1-1; D may be TRBD1 (6 bases). The CDR3 totals 13 residues. V lost 7 bases to trimming and J lost 3 bases, with 11 bases between them. Germline values: CDR1 KGHDR, CDR2 SFDVKD.

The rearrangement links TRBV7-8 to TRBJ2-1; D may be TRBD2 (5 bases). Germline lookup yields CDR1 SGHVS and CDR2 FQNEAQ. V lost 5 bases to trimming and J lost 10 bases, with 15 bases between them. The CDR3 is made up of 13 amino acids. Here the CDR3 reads CASSLLDRSEQFF. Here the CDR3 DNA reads TGTGCCAGCAGCCTACTAGACCGGAGCGAGCAGTTCTTC.

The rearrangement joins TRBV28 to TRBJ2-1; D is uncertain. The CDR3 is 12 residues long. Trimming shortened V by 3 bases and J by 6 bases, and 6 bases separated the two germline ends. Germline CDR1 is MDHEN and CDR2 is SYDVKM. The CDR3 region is CASSFTANEQFF. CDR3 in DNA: TGTGCCAGCAGTTTCACAGCCAATGAGCAGTTCTTC. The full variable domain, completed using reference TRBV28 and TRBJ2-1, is DVKVTQSSRYLVKRTGEKVFLECVQDMDHENMFWYRQDPGLGLRLIYFSYDVKMKEKGDIPEGYSVSREKKERFSLILESASTNQTSMYLCASSFTANEQFFGPGTRLTVL.

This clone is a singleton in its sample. In nucleotides, the CDR3 is TGTGCCAGCTCACCACCGCGGGGTGAGCAGTTCTTC. Protein: CASSPPRGEQFF. The chain has TRBV18 and TRBJ2-1; a possible D gene is TRBD2 (6 bases). Trimming left V 0 bases short and J 9 bases short, with 6 bases between. Germline lookup yields CDR1 KGHSH and CDR2 LQKENI. This CDR3 has 12 residues. Supplemented by reference TRBV18 and TRBJ2-1, the full variable domain reads NAGVMQNPRHLVRRRGQEARLRCSPMKGHSHVYWYRQLPEEGLKFMVYLQKENIIDESGMPKERFSAEFPKEGPSILRIQQVVRGDSAAYFCASSPPRGEQFFGPGTRLTVL.

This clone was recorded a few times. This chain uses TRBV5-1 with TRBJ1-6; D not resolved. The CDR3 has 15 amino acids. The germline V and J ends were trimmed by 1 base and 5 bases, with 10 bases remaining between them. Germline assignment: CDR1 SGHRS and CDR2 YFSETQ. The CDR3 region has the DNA TGCGCCAGCAGCTTGAGCGAAAATAATAATTCACCCCTCCACTTT. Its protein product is CASSLSENNNSPLHF.